Below, 23 T cell receptor beta chains from the same sample are listed, as sequenced in a study of shared clonotypes between healthy human individuals. Only in-frame clones appear in the TCRdb table, and some are missing; sequencing was by immunoSEQ multiplex PCR. This sample has 2 million to 2.5 million clones, with roughly 95% found just once. Sequencing used naive CD4+ T cells sorted from blood. Subset described: CD45RA+ positively selected. These TCRs come from a man aged 18 to 30 in good health.

The genes are TRBV6-1 and TRBJ1-5; no reliable D call. The CDR3 sequence is 14 residues long. V lost 6 bases, J lost 0 bases, and 9 bases lay in between. Germline V CDR1 and CDR2: MNHNS, SASEGT. This CDR3 is CASSYGPSNQPQHF. The CDR3 coding sequence is TGTGCCAGCAGCTATGGACCTAGCAATCAGCCCCAGCATTTT.

J is TRBJ1-1 and V is TRBV4-2; D gene unclear. Germline lookup yields CDR1 LGHNA and CDR2 YNFKEQ. The CDR3 is 12 residues long. Trimming took 0 bases from V and 9 from J, leaving 8 bases between them. CDR3 residues: CASSQDPGKAFF. The CDR3 nucleotides are TGTGCCAGCAGCCAAGATCCCGGAAAAGCTTTCTTT.

The chain is built from TRBV11-2 and TRBJ2-5; no clear D. The germline V and J ends were trimmed by 6 bases and 5 bases, with 10 bases remaining between them. Germline V gene data show CDR1 as SGHAT and CDR2 as FQNNGV. The CDR3 consists of 12 residues. CDR3 DNA sequence: TGTGCCAGCAGTTCCGGGTCGGAGACCCAGTACTTC. Its translation is CASSSGSETQYF.

The rearrangement uses TRBV7-8 and TRBJ2-3; 9 bases line up with TRBD2. The length of the CDR3 is 17 residues. Trimming removed 1 base from V and 0 bases from J; junction bases left unmatched: 5. Germline V gives CDR1 SGHVS, CDR2 FQNEAQ. CDR3 sequence: CASSLGFGTSSTDTQYF. CDR3 coding DNA: TGTGCCAGCAGCTTAGGGTTTGGGACTAGCAGCACAGATACGCAGTATTTT. The full variable domain, in which reference TRBV7-8 and TRBJ2-3 provide the parts outside the CDR3, is GAGVSQSPRYKVAKRGQDVALRCDPISGHVSLFWYQQALGQGPEFLTYFQNEAQLDKSGLPSDRFFAERPEGSVSTLKIQRTQQEDSAVYLCASSLGFGTSSTDTQYFGPGTRLTVL.

This chain links TRBV13 with TRBJ2-7, with 10 bases aligning to TRBD2. The germline V gene encodes CDR1 PRHDT and CDR2 FYEKMQ (reference sequence). The CDR3 is 16 residues long. Trimming cost V 1 base and J 2 bases; bases outside gene matches: 5. The CDR3 is CASSLEGSGRAYEQYF. DNA of the CDR3: TGTGCCAGCAGCTTAGAGGGAAGCGGGAGGGCCTACGAGCAGTACTTC.

This sequence joins TRBV6-6 and TRBJ2-2; weak D call: TRBD2 (6 bases). V gave up 8 bases and J gave up 7 bases, with 11 bases separating them. The V gene's germline CDR1 is MNHNY and CDR2 SVGAGI (reference sequence). This CDR3 spans 12 amino acids. The CDR3 sequence is CASGTTSGELFF. The DNA of the CDR3 is TGTGCCAGCGGAACGACTAGCGGGGAGCTGTTTTTT.

This chain joins TRBV30 and TRBJ2-5; 9 bases map to TRBD2. The CDR3 consists of 13 residues. Germline-derived CDR1 and CDR2 are GTSNPN and SVGIG (reference sequence). The V and J ends lost 8 bases and 1 base, in that order; junction bases with no gene match: 5. The chain's CDR3 is CAGAGGIQETQYF. The CDR3 DNA reads TGTGCCGGAGCGGGAGGAATCCAAGAGACCCAGTACTTC. Combining the CDR3 with reference TRBV30 and TRBJ2-5 gives the whole variable domain SQTIHQWPATLVQPVGSPLSLECTVEGTSNPNLYWYRQAAGRGLQLLFYSVGIGQISSEVPQNLSASRPQDRQFILSSKKLLLSDSGFYLCAGAGGIQETQYFGPGTRLLVL.

V is TRBV5-4 and J is TRBJ2-5; D unclear. CDR1 is SGHNT, CDR2 YYREEE, per germline (reference sequence). The CDR3 spans 12 residues. Trimming left V 1 base short and J 12 bases short, with 13 bases between. The CDR3 DNA reads as TGTGCCAGCAGCTTGCGGCAGGATAAAGAGTACTTC. This translates into CASSLRQDKEYF.

This clone was counted a single time. The CDR3 sequence: CASSLDGGWTDTQYF. The CDR3 bases are TGTGCCAGCAGCTTAGATGGGGGTTGGACAGATACGCAGTATTTT. This chain uses TRBV11-2 with TRBJ2-3, with D tentatively TRBD1 or TRBD2 (5 bases each). The CDR3 runs to 15 residues. V gave up 0 bases and J gave up 3 bases, with 10 bases separating them. Germline assignment: CDR1 SGHAT and CDR2 FQNNGV.

CDR3 in DNA: TGTGCCAGCAGCAAGGGACAGAATAATTCACCCCTCCACTTT. This gives the protein CASSKGQNNSPLHF. The rearrangement uses TRBV14 and TRBJ1-6; TRBD1 matches 7 bases. V dropped 5 bases and J dropped 5; count of bases not matched to a gene: 3. The CDR3 consists of 14 residues. CDR1 and CDR2 from the germline V gene are SGHDN and FVKESK.

This chain uses TRBV30 with TRBJ2-3; 8 bases match TRBD2. Germline CDR1 reads GTSNPN; CDR2 reads SVGIG (reference sequence). The length of the CDR3 is 15 residues. Trimming took 4 bases from V and 2 from J; bases not matched to a gene: 8. The CDR3: CAWKQGLANTDTQYF. CDR3 bases: TGTGCCTGGAAGCAAGGACTAGCTAACACAGATACGCAGTATTTT. The full variable domain, in which reference TRBV30 and TRBJ2-3 provide the parts outside the CDR3, is SQTIHQWPATLVQPVGSPLSLECTVEGTSNPNLYWYRQAAGRGLQLLFYSVGIGQISSEVPQNLSASRPQDRQFILSSKKLLLSDSGFYLCAWKQGLANTDTQYFGPGTRLTVL.

This chain joins TRBV7-9 and TRBJ2-7; D gene ambiguous. Trimming cost V 1 base and J 3 bases, with 16 bases left between them. This CDR3 is 16 amino acids long. The germline V gene encodes CDR1 SEHNR and CDR2 FQNEAQ (reference sequence). CDR3 sequence reads: CASSLGLRNTDYEQYF. The CDR3 region has the DNA TGTGCCAGCAGCTTAGGACTTAGGAATACGGACTACGAGCAGTACTTC.

CDR3 loop: CATSLGTSGSNTGELFF. In DNA form, the CDR3 reads TGCGCCACCTCTCTTGGGACTAGCGGTTCGAACACCGGGGAGCTGTTTTTT. The gene calls are TRBV5-1 and TRBJ2-2, with 11 bases lining up with TRBD2. Germline CDR1 reads SGHRS; CDR2 reads YFSETQ. This CDR3 region has 17 residues. The junction had 10 bases not matched to a gene; V was cut back by 9 bases and J by 0 bases.

The chain joins TRBV5-1 to TRBJ2-2, with TRBD1 matching over 7 bases. The CDR3 is 15 residues long. Per germline, CDR1 SGHRS and CDR2 YFSETQ. J was trimmed by 0 bases and V by 7 bases; bases with no gene match: 6. In nucleotides, the CDR3 is TGCGCCAGCGGTGGGACAGCTACGAACACCGGGGAGCTGTTTTTT. Protein sequence: CASGGTATNTGELFF.

The chain has TRBV10-2 and TRBJ1-5; no firm D call. V lost 7 bases, J lost 2 bases, and 15 bases lay in between. The germline gives CDR1 WSHSY, CDR2 SAAADI. The CDR3 covers 15 residues. The CDR3 coding sequence is TGCGCCAGCACGTTAAACTGGTACGGCAATCAGCCCCAGCATTTT. Protein: CASTLNWYGNQPQHF.

V and J are TRBV7-8 and TRBJ1-5; D not certain. There are 16 residues in the CDR3. Between the trimmed V and J ends, which lost 1 base and 4 bases, there was a span of 14 bases. The germline V gene encodes CDR1 SGHVS and CDR2 FQNEAQ. This chain's CDR3 is CASSLEAGTLNQPQHF. The DNA of the CDR3 is TGTGCCAGCAGCTTAGAAGCGGGAACCCTAAATCAGCCCCAGCATTTT.

The chain employs TRBV29-1 and TRBJ2-6, with unresolved D. Deletions cut 4 bases from V and 0 bases from J, with 10 bases between. This CDR3 spans 15 amino acids. The germline gives CDR1 SQVTM, CDR2 ANQGSEA. The CDR3 DNA follows: TGCAGCGTTGCATTTTCCCTCTCTGGGGCCAACGTCCTGACTTTC. Amino acids: CSVAFSLSGANVLTF.

The rearrangement links TRBV9 to TRBJ1-1; possibly TRBD1 for D (5 bases). Trimming shortened V by 4 bases and J by 1 base, and 14 bases separated the two germline ends. Germline V gene data show CDR1 as SGDLS and CDR2 as YYNGEE. This CDR3 spans 15 amino acids. CDR3 sequence reads: CASSRTGTENTEAFF. CDR3 bases: TGTGCCAGCAGCCGCACCGGGACGGAGAACACTGAAGCTTTCTTT.

The chain links TRBV7-2 to TRBJ2-5; D not certain. The germline CDR1 and CDR2 sequences are SGHTA and FQGNSA. The V gene lost 1 base and the J gene lost 2 bases, with 8 bases spanning the gap. The CDR3 spans 14 residues. The CDR3 nucleotides read TGTGCCAGCAGCTTAGACGGGTGGCAAGAGACCCAGTACTTC. Its protein product is CASSLDGWQETQYF.

The chain employs TRBV7-2 and TRBJ2-1, with 9 bases that match TRBD1. The V segment lost 3 bases and the J segment 7 bases; nucleotides outside the gene matches: 7. CDR3 length equals 15 residues. Germline CDR1 and CDR2: SGHTA and FQGNSA. The CDR3 spells CASSLEDRGWNEQFF. In DNA form, the CDR3 reads TGTGCCAGCAGCTTGGAGGACAGGGGCTGGAATGAGCAGTTCTTC. Full variable domain (outside the CDR3, taken from reference TRBV7-2 and TRBJ2-1): GAGVSQSPSNKVTEKGKDVELRCDPISGHTALYWYRQSLGQGLEFLIYFQGNSAPDKSGLPSDRFSAERTGGSVSTLTIQRTQQEDSAVYLCASSLEDRGWNEQFFGPGTRLTVL.

The V call is TRBV29-1, the J call TRBJ2-2; unclear D gene. CDR1 SQVTM and CDR2 ANQGSEA come from the germline V gene. V was trimmed by 2 bases and J by 6 bases, leaving 7 bases between them. The CDR3 runs 12 residues. CDR3 nucleotides: TGCAGCGTTGAAAGTCTTGCCGGGGAGCTGTTTTTT. It yields the protein CSVESLAGELFF.

V usage is TRBV18 and J usage is TRBJ2-3; 10 bases agree with TRBD2. The length of the CDR3 is 15 residues. CDR1 and CDR2 from the germline V gene are KGHSH and LQKENI. Losses at the gene ends were 3 bases for V and 5 bases for J; bases not matched to a gene: 5. CDR3 loop: CASSPTSGEGDTQYF. CDR3 bases: TGTGCCAGCTCACCTACTAGCGGGGAAGGAGATACGCAGTATTTT.

Concerning this clone: The same CDR3 arises from other DNA sequences in this sample as well. The chain couples TRBV5-1 to TRBJ1-5; D may be TRBD1 (5 bases). This CDR3 is 15 amino acids long. Germline V gene data show CDR1 as SGHRS and CDR2 as YFSETQ. V lost 0 bases to trimming and J lost 4 bases, with 11 bases between them. CDR3 DNA sequence: TGCGCCAGCAGCTTGGAGGGGTCAGGGAATCAGCCCCAGCATTTT. The encoded protein is CASSLEGSGNQPQHF.